This T cell receptor beta chain emerged from a study of blood T cells in healthy people across ages. In the study overall: With template switching, about one barcoded beta molecule was captured per two T cells. Findings of the study overall: Older individuals had lower TCR beta diversity per million T cells (the decline was roughly linear). It was the long-lived donors that had more naive CD4+ cells and higher diversity than aged donors.

This clonotype was detected only a few times. Its antigen remains unknown. CDR1 is DFQATT, CDR2 SNEGSKA, per germline (reference sequence). The V gene lost 2 bases and the J gene lost 2 bases, with 7 bases spanning the gap. The CDR3 has 13 amino acids. Primed by a sample-barcoded 5' primer and a J-beta primer mix, a second PCR proceeded for 7 to 11 cycles. Researchers report that a template-switch adaptor with 12 random nucleotides tagged each cDNA molecule. Via MiXCR, TCRdb re-called the 5' RACE reads, giving one row per CDR3 protein. The top ten hold roughly 10% of the sample, which has about 1.6 million distinct CDR3 sequences, 30% to 35% seen once.

The receptor comes from a woman in her twenties or thirties in good health. The gene calls are TRBV20-1 and TRBJ2-4, with D possibly being TRBD1 (5 bases). The specimen sequenced was blood. In DNA form, the CDR3 reads TGCAGTGCTAGACAGGGAACCAAAAACATTCAGTACTTC. Translation gives CSARQGTKNIQYF.